This TCR beta chain is drawn from a study of T-cell memory formation after mild COVID-19. Broader study findings: Most CD4+ clones that shrank were in CM and EM, while CD8+ ones turned up in EMRA. Researchers found some responding clones in pre-infection memory, a sign that cross-reactive memory joined.

In germline, CDR1 is MNHEY, CDR2 SMNVEV (reference sequence). With 6 bases removed from V and 5 bases from J, the gap between germline ends came to 17 bases. The CDR3 has 15 amino acids. A 5'RACE reaction primed in the constant segment made cDNA libraries of TCR alpha and TCR beta, and these carried sample barcodes and UMIs. TCRdb analysed the 5' RACE reads with MiXCR anew, one entry per CDR3 protein. Of approximately 440,000 distinct CDR3 sequences listed, 20% were seen once; the top ten hold roughly 8.4%. A few counts support this clonotype. Its antigen is unknown. The TCR comes from an adult woman who had mild COVID-19 (a few samples of this study predate the infection). Cell type and time point are not known. The chain uses TRBV27 and TRBJ1-5, with D perhaps TRBD1 (5 bases). The specimen was PBMCs or a T cell subset sorted from them (not recorded which). The CDR3 here is CASRPGTLVYQPQHF. The DNA for the CDR3 is TGTGCCAGCAGGCCCGGGACCCTTGTTTATCAGCCCCAGCATTTT.